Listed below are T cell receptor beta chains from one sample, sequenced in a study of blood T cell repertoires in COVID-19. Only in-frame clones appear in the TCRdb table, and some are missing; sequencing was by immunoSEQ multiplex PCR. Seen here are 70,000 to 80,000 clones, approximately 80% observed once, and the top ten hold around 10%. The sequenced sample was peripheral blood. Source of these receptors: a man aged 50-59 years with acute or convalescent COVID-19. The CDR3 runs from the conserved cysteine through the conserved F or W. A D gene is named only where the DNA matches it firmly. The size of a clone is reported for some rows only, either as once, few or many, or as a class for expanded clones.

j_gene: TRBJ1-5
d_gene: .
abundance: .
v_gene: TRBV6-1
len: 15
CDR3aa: CASSEEGRSNQPQHF
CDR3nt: TGTGCCAGCAGTGAAGAGGGGCGAAGCAATCAGCCCCAGCATTTT

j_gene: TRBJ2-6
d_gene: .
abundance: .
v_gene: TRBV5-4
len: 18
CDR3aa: CASSLRGGASAGANVLTF
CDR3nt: TGTGCCAGCAGCTTGCGCGGGGGCGCGTCAGCCGGGGCCAACGTCCTGACTTTC

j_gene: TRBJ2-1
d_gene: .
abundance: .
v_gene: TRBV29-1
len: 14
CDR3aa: CSVDGFQGIDEQFF
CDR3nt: TGCAGCGTTGATGGGTTCCAGGGAATCGATGAGCAGTTCTTC

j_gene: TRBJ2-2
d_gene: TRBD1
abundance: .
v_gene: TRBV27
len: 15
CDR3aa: CASSTGTGVTGELFF
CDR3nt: TGTGCCAGCAGTACCGGGACAGGGGTGACCGGGGAGCTGTTTTTT

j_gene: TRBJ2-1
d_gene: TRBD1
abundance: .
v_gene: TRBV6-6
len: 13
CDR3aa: CASLSQLGTGWLF
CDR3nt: TGTGCCAGCCTCAGCCAACTCGGGACAGGGTGGCTCTTC

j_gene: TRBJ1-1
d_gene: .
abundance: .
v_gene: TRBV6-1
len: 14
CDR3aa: CASSEGWETGEAFF
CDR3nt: TGTGCCAGCAGTGAAGGATGGGAGACAGGTGAAGCTTTCTTT

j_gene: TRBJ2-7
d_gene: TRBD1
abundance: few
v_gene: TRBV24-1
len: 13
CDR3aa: CATSRDSTYEQYF
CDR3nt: TGTGCCACCAGCCGGGACAGTACCTACGAGCAGTACTTC

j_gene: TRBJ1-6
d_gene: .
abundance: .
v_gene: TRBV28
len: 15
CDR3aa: CASSLRPPQFSPLHF
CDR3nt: TGTGCCAGCAGTTTGCGGCCCCCACAATTTTCACCCCTCCACTTT

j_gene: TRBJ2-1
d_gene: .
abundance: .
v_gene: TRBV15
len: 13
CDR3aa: CATSSREYNEQFF
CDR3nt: TGTGCCACCAGCAGCCGGGAGTACAATGAGCAGTTCTTC

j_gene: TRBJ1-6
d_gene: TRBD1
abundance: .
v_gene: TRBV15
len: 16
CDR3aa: CATSRDMTGGSSPLHF
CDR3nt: TGTGCCACCAGCAGAGATATGACAGGGGGCAGTTCACCCCTCCACTTT

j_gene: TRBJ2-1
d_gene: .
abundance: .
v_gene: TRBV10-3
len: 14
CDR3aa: CAISDPDRNNEQFF
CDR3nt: TGTGCCATCAGTGACCCGGACAGAAACAATGAGCAGTTCTTC

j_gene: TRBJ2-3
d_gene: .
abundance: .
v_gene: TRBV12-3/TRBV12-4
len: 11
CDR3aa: CASSRADTQYF
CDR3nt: TGTGCCAGCAGTCGCGCGGATACGCAGTATTTT

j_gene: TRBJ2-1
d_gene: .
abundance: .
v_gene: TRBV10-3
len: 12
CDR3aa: CAIVGSGNEQFF
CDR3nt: TGTGCCATCGTCGGGTCCGGGAATGAGCAGTTCTTC

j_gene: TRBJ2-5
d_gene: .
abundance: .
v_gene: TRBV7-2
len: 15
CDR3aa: CASSWERVLQETQYF
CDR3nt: TGTGCCAGCAGCTGGGAGCGGGTCCTTCAAGAGACCCAGTACTTC

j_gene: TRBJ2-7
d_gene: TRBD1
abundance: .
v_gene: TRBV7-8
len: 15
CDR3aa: CASSLMGQGAYEQYF
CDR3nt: TGTGCCAGCAGCTTAATGGGACAGGGAGCCTACGAGCAGTACTTC

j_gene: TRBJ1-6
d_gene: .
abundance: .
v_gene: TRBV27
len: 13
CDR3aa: CASNWGGGSPLHF
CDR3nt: TGTGCCAGCAATTGGGGTGGAGGTTCACCCCTCCACTTT

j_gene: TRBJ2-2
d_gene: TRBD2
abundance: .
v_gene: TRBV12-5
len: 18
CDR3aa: CASGLNRGLAGGTGELFF
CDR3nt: TGTGCTAGTGGTTTGAATCGCGGACTAGCGGGAGGCACCGGGGAGCTGTTTTTT

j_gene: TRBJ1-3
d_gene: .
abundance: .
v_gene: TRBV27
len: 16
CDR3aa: CASSKTDSGIGNTIYF
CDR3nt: TGTGCCAGCAGTAAGACGGACAGTGGGATAGGAAACACCATATATTTT

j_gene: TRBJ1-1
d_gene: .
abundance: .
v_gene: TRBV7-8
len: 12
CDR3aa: CASSRADFEAFF
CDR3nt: TGTGCCAGCAGCCGCGCGGATTTTGAAGCTTTCTTT

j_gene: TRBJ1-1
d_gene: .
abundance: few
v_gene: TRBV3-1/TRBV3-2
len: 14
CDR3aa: CASSQTYMNTEAFF
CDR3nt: TGTGCCAGCAGCCAGACATATATGAACACTGAAGCTTTCTTT

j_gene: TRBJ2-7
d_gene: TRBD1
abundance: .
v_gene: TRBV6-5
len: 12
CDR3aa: CASSRTGNEQYF
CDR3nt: TGTGCCAGCAGCCGGACAGGGAACGAGCAGTACTTC

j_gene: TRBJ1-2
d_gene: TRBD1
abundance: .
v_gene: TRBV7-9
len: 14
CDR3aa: CASSSLRQGSGYTF
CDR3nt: TGTGCCAGCAGCTCCCTGAGACAGGGAAGTGGCTACACCTTC

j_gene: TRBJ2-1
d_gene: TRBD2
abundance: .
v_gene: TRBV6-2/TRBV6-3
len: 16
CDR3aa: CASSYSTSGTYNEQFF
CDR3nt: TGTGCCAGCAGTTACTCGACTAGCGGGACCTACAATGAGCAGTTCTTC

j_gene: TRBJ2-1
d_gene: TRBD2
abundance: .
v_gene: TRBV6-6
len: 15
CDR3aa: CASSYTGTSGDEQFF
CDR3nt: TGTGCCAGCAGTTACACCGGGACTAGCGGGGATGAGCAGTTCTTC

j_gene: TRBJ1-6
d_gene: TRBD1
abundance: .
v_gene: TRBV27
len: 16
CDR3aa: CASSPNAGQFGSPLHF
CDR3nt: TGTGCCAGCAGTCCGAACGCGGGACAGTTCGGTTCACCCCTCCACTTT

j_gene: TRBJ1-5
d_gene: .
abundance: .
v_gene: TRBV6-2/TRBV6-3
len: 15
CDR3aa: CASSQSAGSNQPQHF
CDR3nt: TGTGCCAGCAGCCAGTCAGCAGGTAGCAATCAGCCCCAGCATTTT

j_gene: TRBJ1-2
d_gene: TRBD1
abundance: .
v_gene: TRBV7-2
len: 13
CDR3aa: CASSSGTGRGYTF
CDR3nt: TGTGCCAGCAGCTCGGGGACAGGGAGAGGCTACACCTTC

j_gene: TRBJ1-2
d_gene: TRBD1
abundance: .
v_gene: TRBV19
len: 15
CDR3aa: CASSAQPGQGYGYTF
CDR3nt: TGTGCCAGTAGTGCGCAACCCGGACAGGGTTATGGCTACACCTTC

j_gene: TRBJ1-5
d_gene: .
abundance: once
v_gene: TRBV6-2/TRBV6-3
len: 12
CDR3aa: CASSAGQRPQHF
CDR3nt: TGTGCCAGCAGCGCCGGACAGCGGCCCCAGCATTTT

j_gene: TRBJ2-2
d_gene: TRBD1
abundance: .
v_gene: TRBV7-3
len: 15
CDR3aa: CASSPRTGGTGELFF
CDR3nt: TGTGCCAGCAGCCCTCGGACAGGGGGCACCGGGGAGCTGTTTTTT

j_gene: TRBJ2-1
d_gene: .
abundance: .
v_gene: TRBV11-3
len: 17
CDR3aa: CASSPGVGSGSYNEQFF
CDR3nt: TGTGCCAGCAGCCCAGGGGTCGGAAGTGGCTCCTACAATGAGCAGTTCTTC

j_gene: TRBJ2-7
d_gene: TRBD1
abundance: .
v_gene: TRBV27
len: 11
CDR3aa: CASRQGYEQYF
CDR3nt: TGTGCCAGCCGACAGGGCTACGAGCAGTACTTC

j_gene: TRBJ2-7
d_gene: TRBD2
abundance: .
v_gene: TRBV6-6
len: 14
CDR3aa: CASSGTSESHEQYF
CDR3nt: TGTGCCAGCAGTGGGACTAGCGAGAGTCACGAGCAGTACTTC

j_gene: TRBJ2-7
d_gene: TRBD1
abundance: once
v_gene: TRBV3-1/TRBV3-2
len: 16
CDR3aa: CASSNERDRSSYEQYF
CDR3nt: TGTGCCAGCAGTAATGAACGGGACAGGAGCTCCTACGAGCAGTACTTC

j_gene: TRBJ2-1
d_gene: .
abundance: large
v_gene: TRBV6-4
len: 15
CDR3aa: CASSDSEDSYDEQFF
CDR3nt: TGTGCCAGCAGTGACTCGGAGGACAGTTACGATGAGCAGTTCTTC

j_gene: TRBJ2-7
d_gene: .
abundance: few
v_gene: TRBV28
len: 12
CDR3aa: CASSPKTYEQYF
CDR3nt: TGTGCCAGCAGTCCAAAGACATACGAGCAGTACTTC

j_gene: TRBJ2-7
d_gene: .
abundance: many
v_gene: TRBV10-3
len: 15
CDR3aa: CATPGGPRSSYEQYF
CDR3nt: TGTGCCACCCCTGGCGGGCCTAGGAGCTCCTACGAGCAGTACTTC

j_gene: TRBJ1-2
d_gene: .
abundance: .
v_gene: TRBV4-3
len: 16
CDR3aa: CASSQDGTAIHYGYTF
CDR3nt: TGCGCCAGCAGCCAAGATGGTACAGCTATACACTATGGCTACACCTTC

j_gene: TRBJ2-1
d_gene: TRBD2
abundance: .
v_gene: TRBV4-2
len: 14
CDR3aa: CASSRPAGGNEQFF
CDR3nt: TGTGCCAGCAGCCGCCCAGCGGGAGGGAATGAGCAGTTCTTC

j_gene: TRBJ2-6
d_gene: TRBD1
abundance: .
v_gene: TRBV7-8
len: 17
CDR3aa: CASSSGQGLSGANVLTF
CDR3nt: TGTGCCAGCAGCTCCGGACAGGGCCTCTCTGGGGCCAACGTCCTGACTTTC

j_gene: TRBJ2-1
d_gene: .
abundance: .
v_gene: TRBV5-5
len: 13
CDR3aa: CASSPNIAAEQFF
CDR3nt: TGTGCCAGCAGCCCGAATATAGCGGCTGAGCAGTTCTTC

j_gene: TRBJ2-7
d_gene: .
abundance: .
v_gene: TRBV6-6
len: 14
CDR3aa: CASRETGLGNEQYF
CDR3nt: TGTGCCAGCAGAGAAACAGGGCTGGGTAACGAGCAGTACTTC

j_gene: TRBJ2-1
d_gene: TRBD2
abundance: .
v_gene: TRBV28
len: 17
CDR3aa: CASRNAGLAVSYNEQFF
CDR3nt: TGTGCCAGCAGGAACGCGGGACTAGCGGTTTCCTACAATGAGCAGTTCTTC

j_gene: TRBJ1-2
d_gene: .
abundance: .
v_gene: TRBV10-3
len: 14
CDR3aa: CAISEGENGYGYTF
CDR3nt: TGTGCCATCAGTGAGGGGGAGAACGGCTATGGCTACACCTTC

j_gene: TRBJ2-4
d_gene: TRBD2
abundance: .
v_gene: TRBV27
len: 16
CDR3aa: CASTTLGGVAKNIQYF
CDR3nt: TGTGCCAGCACCACCCTGGGGGGGGTAGCCAAAAACATTCAGTACTTC

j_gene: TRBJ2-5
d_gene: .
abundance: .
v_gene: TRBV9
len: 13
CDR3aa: CASSVESEETQYF
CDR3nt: TGTGCCAGCAGCGTAGAATCAGAAGAGACCCAGTACTTC

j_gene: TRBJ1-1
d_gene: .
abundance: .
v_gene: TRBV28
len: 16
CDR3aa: CASSRGITLGGTEAFF
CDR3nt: TGTGCCAGCAGTCGGGGCATAACCCTCGGGGGCACTGAAGCTTTCTTT

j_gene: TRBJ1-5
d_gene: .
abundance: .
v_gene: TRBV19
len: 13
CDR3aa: CASSDSRNQPQHF
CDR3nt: TGTGCCAGTAGTGACAGTAGGAATCAGCCCCAGCATTTT

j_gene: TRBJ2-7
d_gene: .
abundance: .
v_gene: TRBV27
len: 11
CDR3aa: CASGLRYEQYF
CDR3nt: TGTGCCAGCGGACTTAGATACGAGCAGTACTTC

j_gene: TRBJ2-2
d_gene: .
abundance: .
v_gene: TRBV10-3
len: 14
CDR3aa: CAISEYPGTGELFF
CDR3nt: TGTGCCATCAGTGAGTACCCGGGCACCGGGGAGCTGTTTTTT

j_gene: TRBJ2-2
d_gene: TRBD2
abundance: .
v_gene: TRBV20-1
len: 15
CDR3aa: CSASRVGGATGELFF
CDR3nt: TGCAGTGCTAGTAGGGTCGGGGGGGCGACCGGGGAGCTGTTTTTT

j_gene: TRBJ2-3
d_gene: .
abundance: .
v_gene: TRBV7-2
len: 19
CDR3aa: CASSLVFGSGQLGADTQYF
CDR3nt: TGTGCCAGCAGCTTAGTCTTTGGGTCGGGACAATTAGGAGCAGATACGCAGTATTTT

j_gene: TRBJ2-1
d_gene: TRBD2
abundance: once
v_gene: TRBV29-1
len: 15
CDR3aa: CSVAGQAGGGTEQFF
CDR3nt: TGCAGCGTTGCGGGTCAGGCGGGAGGGGGGACTGAGCAGTTCTTC

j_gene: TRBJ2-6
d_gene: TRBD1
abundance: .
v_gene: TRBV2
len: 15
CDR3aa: CASTMDRAGANVLTF
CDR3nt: TGTGCCAGCACTATGGACAGGGCTGGGGCCAACGTCCTGACTTTC

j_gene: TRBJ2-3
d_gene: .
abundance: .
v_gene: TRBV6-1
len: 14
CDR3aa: CASSERGNTDTQYF
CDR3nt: TGTGCCAGCAGTGAACGGGGGAACACAGATACGCAGTATTTT

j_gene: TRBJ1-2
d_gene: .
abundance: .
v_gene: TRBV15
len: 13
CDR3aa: CATSRGQAYGYTF
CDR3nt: TGTGCCACCAGCAGGGGACAAGCCTATGGCTACACCTTC

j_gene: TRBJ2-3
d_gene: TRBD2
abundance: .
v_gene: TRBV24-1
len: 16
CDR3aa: CATSDRSGGAKDTQYF
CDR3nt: TGTGCCACCAGTGATCGGTCGGGGGGGGCGAAAGATACGCAGTATTTT

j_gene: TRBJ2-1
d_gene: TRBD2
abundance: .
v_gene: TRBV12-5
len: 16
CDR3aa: CASGLVLAGGPREQFF
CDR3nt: TGTGCTAGTGGTTTGGTACTAGCGGGAGGGCCCAGGGAGCAGTTCTTC

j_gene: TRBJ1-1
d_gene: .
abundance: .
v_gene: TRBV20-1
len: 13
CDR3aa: CSASFRGYTEAFF
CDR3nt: TGCAGTGCTAGTTTTAGGGGCTACACTGAAGCTTTCTTT

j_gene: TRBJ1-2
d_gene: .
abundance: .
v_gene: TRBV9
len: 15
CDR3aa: CASSVKGDTNYGYTF
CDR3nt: TGTGCCAGCAGCGTTAAAGGAGATACTAACTATGGCTACACCTTC